The rows below give T cell receptor beta chains drawn from one sample of a study of response to subunit inactivated influenza vaccine. In TCRdb, the RT-PCR reads were re-called with MiXCR into one record per CDR3 protein. The sample includes hundreds of thousands of distinct CDR3 sequences, approximately 15% of them seen just once. The sequences come from PBMCs from blood, collected approximately 12 days after vaccination. Receptor source: a man between 50 and 59 years old who received an inactivated influenza vaccine. CDR3s include the opening cysteine and the closing phenylalanine or tryptophan. The order of the fields is V gene, J gene, CDR3 protein.

v_call: TRBV6-2/TRBV6-3
j_call: TRBJ2-7
cdr3_aa: CASRRLADEQYF

v_call: TRBV12-3/TRBV12-4
j_call: TRBJ2-1
cdr3_aa: CASSPLPRGGRNEQFF

v_call: TRBV5-1
j_call: TRBJ2-3
cdr3_aa: CASSLVLAGGDSTDTQYF

v_call: TRBV12-3/TRBV12-4
j_call: TRBJ2-7
cdr3_aa: CASSSKLGQVSYEQYF

v_call: TRBV19
j_call: TRBJ2-3
cdr3_aa: CASRPDRGRSTDTQYF

v_call: TRBV5-5
j_call: TRBJ1-2
cdr3_aa: CASSGRGSQANYGYTF

v_call: TRBV7-2
j_call: TRBJ2-2
cdr3_aa: CASSSGPRASGELFF

v_call: TRBV6-2/TRBV6-3
j_call: TRBJ2-3
cdr3_aa: CASNPTSRTTTDTQYF

v_call: TRBV4-3
j_call: TRBJ2-7
cdr3_aa: CASSQDFGAGEQYF

v_call: TRBV6-2/TRBV6-3
j_call: TRBJ2-1
cdr3_aa: CASSYSSVGEQFF

v_call: TRBV24-1
j_call: TRBJ1-5
cdr3_aa: CATSDPGQPNQPQHF

v_call: TRBV6-5
j_call: TRBJ2-7
cdr3_aa: CASSSSSGQVSYEQYF

v_call: TRBV5-1
j_call: TRBJ2-7
cdr3_aa: CASSFQWEPGGEQYF